This T cell receptor (beta chain) was sequenced for a study of CD8+ T cells in alopecia areata. Unmatched junction bases numbered 11, after V lost 0 bases and J lost 5 bases. Germline CDR1 is SGDLS and CDR2 is YYNGEE. This CDR3 contains 17 residues. Obtained from alopecia areata patients were lesional scalp punch biopsies along with peripheral blood. Following extraction, RNA underwent reverse transcription to cDNA, which served as the sequencing template. The protocol was immunoSEQ multiplex PCR, while the TCRdb copy is restricted to in-frame clones and leaves out a portion. The sample has roughly 180,000 clones; roughly 65% are singletons.

J is TRBJ2-3 and V is TRBV9, with TRBD2 matching over 8 bases. The TCR sequence derives from a human donor with alopecia areata. The sample was CD4+ T cells sorted from blood, taken at week 0. The CDR3 DNA reads as TGTGCCAGCAGCGTAGGGCCTCGCGGGGGGAGAGGAGATACGCAGTATTTT. Translated: CASSVGPRGGRGDTQYF.